Following are 17 T cell receptor beta chains from one sample sequenced in a study of CD8 T cells in Susac syndrome. Random-hexamer reverse transcription was applied to roughly 0.5 to 1 ug RNA. TCRdb fed the immunoSEQ multiplex PCR reads into MiXCR, producing one record per CDR3 protein. The profile shows some 200,000 distinct CDR3 sequences, around 96% of them singletons. The specimen was CD4+ T cells from PBMCs. The receptors originated from a human donor with multiple sclerosis.

The J gene is TRBJ2-5, the V gene TRBV30; D is uncertain. The CDR3 extends over 13 amino acids. Germline CDR1 is GTSNPN and CDR2 is SVGIG (reference sequence). V lost 2 bases to trimming and J lost 2 bases, with 9 bases between them. The CDR3 loop reads CAWSLPQQETQYF. The CDR3 DNA reads as TGTGCCTGGAGTCTCCCCCAGCAAGAGACCCAGTACTTC.

The chain links TRBV20-1 to TRBJ1-1; 7 bases map to TRBD1. The V gene end was trimmed by 1 base and the J gene end by 1 base; junction bases not matched to a gene: 3. The V gene's germline CDR1 is DFQATT and CDR2 SNEGSKA (reference sequence). This CDR3 is 14 amino acids long. The CDR3 protein is CSARVTGTNTEAFF. CDR3 sequence (DNA): TGCAGTGCTAGAGTGACAGGGACGAACACTGAAGCTTTCTTT.

The chain joins TRBV20-1 to TRBJ2-3, with 8 positions matching TRBD2. The CDR3 runs to 16 residues. Germline-derived CDR1 and CDR2 are DFQATT and SNEGSKA (reference sequence). J was trimmed by 2 bases and V by 0 bases; bases with no gene match: 7. This CDR3 is CSAREGTSGFTDTQYF. The CDR3 DNA follows: TGCAGTGCTAGAGAAGGAACTAGCGGTTTCACAGATACGCAGTATTTT.

The chain couples TRBV24-1 to TRBJ2-3, with D unresolved. V gave up 5 bases and J gave up 2 bases, with 4 bases separating them. The CDR3 totals 12 residues. Germline V gives CDR1 KGHDR, CDR2 SFDVKD. The CDR3 region is CATSAYTDTQYF. The CDR3 DNA is TGTGCCACCAGTGCCTACACAGATACGCAGTATTTT.

V and J are TRBV24-1 and TRBJ1-1; D perhaps matches TRBD1 (6 bases). V was shortened by 3 bases and J by 0 bases, with 10 bases between the two germline ends. This CDR3 is built from 15 residues. The germline V gene encodes CDR1 KGHDR and CDR2 SFDVKD. CDR3 DNA sequence: TGTGCCACCAGTGATGCAGGGGACGTGAACACTGAAGCTTTCTTT. Translated: CATSDAGDVNTEAFF.

The chain is built from TRBV24-1 and TRBJ2-3; 7 positions match TRBD2. Per germline, CDR1 KGHDR and CDR2 SFDVKD. Trimming removed 5 bases from V and 2 bases from J; junction bases left unmatched: 3. This CDR3 is 14 amino acids long. The CDR3 loop is CATSGRLATDTQYF. In DNA form, the CDR3 reads TGTGCCACCAGTGGAAGACTAGCCACAGATACGCAGTATTTT.

This chain links TRBV6-6 with TRBJ2-6; D is uncertain. The germline V gene encodes CDR1 MNHNY and CDR2 SVGAGI (reference sequence). Trimming pared 4 bases from V and 1 base from J, leaving 11 bases between. This CDR3 has 16 residues. The CDR3 protein is CASSFDGRSGANVLTF. CDR3 DNA: TGTGCCAGCAGTTTCGACGGACGATCTGGGGCCAACGTCCTGACTTTC.

The V gene is TRBV2, the J gene TRBJ2-1; D remains unclear. CDR3 length: 15 amino acids. The germline V gene encodes CDR1 SNHLY and CDR2 FYNNEI. V shed 2 bases and J shed 0 bases, with 8 bases lying between them. The CDR3 here is CASSESPSSYNEQFF. In nucleotides, the CDR3 is TGTGCCAGCAGTGAAAGTCCTAGCTCCTACAATGAGCAGTTCTTC.

V gene TRBV20-1 combines with J gene TRBJ1-2; 7 bases agree with TRBD1. Germline V gene sequence: CDR1 DFQATT, CDR2 SNEGSKA (reference sequence). The ends lost 6 bases at V and 4 bases at J; junction bases unmatched: 11. The CDR3 is 14 amino acids. The CDR3 is CSAMRQGVTYGYTF. CDR3 sequence (DNA): TGCAGTGCGATGCGACAGGGCGTCACCTATGGCTACACCTTC.

The DNA of the CDR3 is TGTGCCAGCAGCTTAACGTCGTGGCTAGCGGGGTCCATGGAGCAGTTCTTC. This translates into CASSLTSWLAGSMEQFF. The chain has TRBV7-3 and TRBJ2-1; 9 positions agree with TRBD2. This CDR3 spans 17 amino acids. With V trimmed by 0 bases and J by 10 bases, 13 bases remained unmatched. CDR1 is SGHTA and CDR2 is FQGTGA in the germline V gene. Looking up the rest from reference TRBV7-3 and TRBJ2-1 gives the full variable domain: GAGVSQTPSNKVTEKGKYVELRCDPISGHTALYWYRQSLGQGPEFLIYFQGTGAADDSGLPNDRFFAVRPEGSVSTLKIQRTERGDSAVYLCASSLTSWLAGSMEQFFGPGTRLTVL.

The CDR3 reads CASRYSVFGANVLTF. CDR3 nucleotides: TGTGCCAGCAGGTACAGCGTTTTTGGAGCCAACGTCCTGACTTTC. The J gene is TRBJ2-6, the V gene TRBV2; D is unresolved. V lost 6 bases and J lost 7, with 16 bases in between. Germline-derived CDR1 and CDR2 are SNHLY and FYNNEI. The CDR3 extends over 15 amino acids.

The chain employs TRBV7-3 and TRBJ1-2, with D possibly being TRBD1 (6 bases). Germline CDR1 SGHTA, CDR2 FQGTGA. The CDR3 runs to 13 residues. V was shortened by 2 bases and J by 14 bases, with 18 bases between the two germline ends. Written as DNA, the CDR3 is TGTGCCAGCAGCTTAGGTCATGGGACACTTCAAACCTTC. Its translation: CASSLGHGTLQTF.

The chain links TRBV6-6 to TRBJ2-7, with D hard to call. The CDR3 is 14 residues long. Germline CDR1 is MNHNY and CDR2 is SVGAGI (reference sequence). Trimming pared 7 bases from V and 3 bases from J, leaving 16 bases between. The CDR3 bases are TGTGCCAGCACCACCCCCACGGTTAACTACGAGCAGTACTTC. It encodes CASTTPTVNYEQYF.

Note on this clonotype: One junction end disagrees with the germline gene, perhaps due to a read error. The CDR3 protein is CSARDDPGLGVSVF. The CDR3 nucleotides are TGCAGTGCTAGAGATGACCCGGGACTCGGGGTTTCGGTCTTT. This rearrangement joins TRBV20-1 to TRBJ1-1; the D gene is possibly TRBD1 (5 bases). Germline values: CDR1 DFQATT, CDR2 SNEGSKA (reference sequence). The CDR3 is 14 residues long.

The rearrangement joins TRBV11-3 to TRBJ2-1; 7 bases match TRBD1. CDR1 and CDR2 from the germline V gene are SGHNT and YENEEA. The CDR3 extends over 14 amino acids. Unmatched junction bases numbered 7, after V lost 8 bases and J lost 3 bases. CDR3 nucleotide sequence: TGTGCCAGCGCCTTGGGGGACAGCTACAATGAGCAGTTCTTC. Translation gives CASALGDSYNEQFF. Based on the CDR3 plus reference TRBV11-3 and TRBJ2-1, the full variable domain is EAGVVQSPRYKIIEKKQPVAFWCNPISGHNTLYWYLQNLGQGPELLIRYENEEAVDDSQLPKDRFSAERLKGVDSTLKIQPAELGDSAVYLCASALGDSYNEQFFGPGTRLTVL.

The chain carries TRBV3-1 and TRBJ2-7, with TRBD1 as a possible D gene (5 bases). Germline V CDR1 and CDR2: LGHDT, YNNKEL (reference sequence). Trimming took off 4 bases at V and 3 bases at J, with 13 bases between the two ends. The CDR3 loop spans 14 amino acids. CDR3 in DNA: TGTGCCAGCAGCCTTTCCCCCAGGGACTACGAGCAGTACTTC. This encodes CASSLSPRDYEQYF.

The J gene is TRBJ2-1, the V gene TRBV29-1; 10 bases line up with TRBD2. Germline CDR1 SQVTM, CDR2 ANQGSEA. This CDR3 comprises 16 residues. The trim removed 5 bases at V and 4 bases at J, leaving 11 bases unmatched. CDR3 DNA sequence: TGCAGCGTTATCGGTAATAGCGGGAGGAGGTACAATGAGCAGTTCTTC. Its protein product is CSVIGNSGRRYNEQFF.